Listed below are T cell receptor beta chains from one sample, sequenced in a study of graft-versus-host responses after intestinal transplantation. Clones were sequenced by immunoSEQ multiplex PCR, and TCRdb holds only the in-frame ones, with some missing. The sample consists of tens of thousands of clones, roughly nine tenths of them appearing once. Which antigens these TCRs recognize remains unknown. Sequenced material: unstimulated CD4+ T cells sorted from spleen or lymph node cells, taken before transplant. These receptor sequences come from a human donor who was the organ donor for an intestinal transplant. The CDR3 runs from the conserved cysteine through the conserved F or W. D genes are given only for firm matches. Expanded clones get a size class; other rows say once, few or many, or leave the size out.

j_call v_call d_call clone_size cdr3_nt cdr3_aa
TRBJ1-4 TRBV11-2 . . TGTGCCAGCAGCTTGGGGACAAGAGCAACTAATGAAAAACTGTTTTTT CASSLGTRATNEKLFF
TRBJ1-2 TRBV11-3 . . TGTGCCAGCAGCCCCGGACAGAGGATTCGGAACTATGGCTACACCTTC CASSPGQRIRNYGYTF
TRBJ1-1 TRBV7-9 . . TGTGCCAGCAGCTTAGCACTGATGAACACTGAAGCTTTCTTT CASSLALMNTEAFF
TRBJ1-2 TRBV4-1 TRBD1 once TGCGCCAGCAGCCCGGCGACAGGGGCAAACTATGGCTACACCTTC CASSPATGANYGYTF
TRBJ2-1 TRBV5-8 . . TGTGCCAGCAGCTCCCGGTTCTACAATGAGCAGTTCTTC CASSSRFYNEQFF
TRBJ1-2 TRBV28 . . TGTGCCAGCAGTACCCACGGGGGGAACTATGGCTACACCTTC CASSTHGGNYGYTF
TRBJ1-2 TRBV29-1 . . TGCACCCTTACAGGGAGTCTGATCGATGGCTACACCTTC CTLTGSLIDGYTF
TRBJ2-2 TRBV5-8 TRBD2 . TGTGCCAGCAGCTCCCGGGCGGGGGGCCTCACCGGGGAGCTGTTTTTT CASSSRAGGLTGELFF
TRBJ2-5 TRBV7-2 TRBD2 . TGTGCCAGCAGCTTATTAGCGGGAGGGACCCCCCAGGAGACCCAGTACTTC CASSLLAGGTPQETQYF
TRBJ2-5 TRBV5-1 . once TGCGCCAGCAGCTTGGCCGTGGACATAGGGACCCAGTACTTC CASSLAVDIGTQYF
TRBJ1-5 TRBV28 TRBD1 . TGTGCCAGCATTGCCCCGGGGACCGGGACAGGCGGGGCAAGGGCCGGGCATTTT CASIAPGTGTGGARAGHF
TRBJ2-1 TRBV25-1 . . TGTGCCAGCAGCCGGACTGGAAACAATGAGCAGTTCTTC CASSRTGNNEQFF
TRBJ2-5 TRBV14 TRBD2 . TGTGCCAGCAGCCAATCAAGGACTAGCGGGAGGTTAGTGAAGACCCAGTACTTC CASSQSRTSGRLVKTQYF
TRBJ2-1 TRBV14 TRBD2 few TGTGCCAGCAGCCGGGCGGGAGTTCCCTACAATGAGCAGTTCTTC CASSRAGVPYNEQFF
TRBJ2-7 TRBV6-1 TRBD1 . TGTGCCAGCAGGGCGGACAGGGGGCATGGAGAGCAGTACTTC CASRADRGHGEQYF
TRBJ2-6 TRBV27 . . TGTGCCAGCAGTTTAGCAGGCCGTCCCTCTGGGGCCAACGTCCTGACTTTC CASSLAGRPSGANVLTF
TRBJ1-1 TRBV21-1 . . TGTGCCAGCACCTCCACGAGATTCACCCTGAACACTGAAGCTTTCTTT CASTSTRFTLNTEAFF